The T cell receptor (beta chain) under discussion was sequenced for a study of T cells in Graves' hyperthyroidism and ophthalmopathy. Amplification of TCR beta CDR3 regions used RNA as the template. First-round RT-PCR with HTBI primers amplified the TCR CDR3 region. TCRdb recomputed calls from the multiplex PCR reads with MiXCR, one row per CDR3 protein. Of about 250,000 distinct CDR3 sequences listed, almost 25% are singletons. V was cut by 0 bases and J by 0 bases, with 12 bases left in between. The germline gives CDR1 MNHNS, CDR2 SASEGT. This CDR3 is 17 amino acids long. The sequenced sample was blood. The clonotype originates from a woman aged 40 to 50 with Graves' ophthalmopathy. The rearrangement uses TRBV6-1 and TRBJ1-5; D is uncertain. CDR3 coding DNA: TGTGCCAGCAGTGAAGCGCATAGCCCCCTTAGCAATCAGCCCCAGCATTTT. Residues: CASSEAHSPLSNQPQHF.